The 29 T cell receptor beta chains reported below all come from one sample, sequenced in a study of control samples from healthy donors and cancer patients (dated by TCRdb to about 2020). Preparation of the library involved the immunoSEQ multiplex PCR assay. Here the immuneACCESS table is served through TCRdb, limited to in-frame sequences with V and J called. Missing clones are a known gap in these copies; in checked studies unresolved V genes cover under half, and the rest lacks a known reason. Within this sample are 110,000 or so clones, with approximately 90% of them counted one time only. Roughly a sixth of the sample goes to the ten largest clones. The sample was blood. Every receptor here comes from a woman between 45 and 65 years old in good health.

The chain couples TRBV7-9 to TRBJ2-5; D might be TRBD1 or TRBD2, each matching 5 bases. CDR1 is SEHNR, CDR2 FQNEAQ, per germline (reference sequence). V was cut by 7 bases and J by 5 bases, with 14 bases left in between. This CDR3 has 13 amino acids. CDR3 in DNA: TGTGCCAGCACCCTTGGGGGTGGGGAGACCCAGTACTTC. The encoded protein is CASTLGGGETQYF.

The chain employs TRBV27 and TRBJ1-5, with a tentative D call TRBD1 (5 bases). From germline, CDR1 is MNHEY and CDR2 SMNVEV (reference sequence). With 3 bases removed from V and 4 bases from J, the gap between germline ends came to 13 bases. The CDR3 contains 15 residues. In DNA form, the CDR3 reads TGTGCCAGCAGTTTTACGCAGGGCGGGAATCAGCCCCAGCATTTT. Translated: CASSFTQGGNQPQHF.

The gene calls are TRBV4-1 and TRBJ2-7; no firm D call. The CDR3 totals 15 residues. The germline V and J ends were trimmed by 0 bases and 3 bases, with 12 bases remaining between them. From germline, CDR1 is MGHRA and CDR2 YSYEKL. The CDR3 DNA reads TGCGCCAGCAGCCAAGAAACTAATCTAGGCTACGAGCAGTACTTC. It specifies CASSQETNLGYEQYF.

Remarks on this clone: The sample holds other DNA sequences that translate to the same CDR3. This chain uses TRBV9 with TRBJ2-1; 9 bases align to TRBD2. J lost 4 bases, V lost 2 bases, and 4 bases had no gene match. The CDR3 totals 15 residues. Germline values: CDR1 SGDLS, CDR2 YYNGEE. The CDR3 loop is CASSVTSGPYNEQFF. CDR3 nucleotide sequence: TGTGCCAGCAGCGTGACTAGCGGACCTTACAATGAGCAGTTCTTC. The variable domain in full, with the rest retrieved from reference TRBV9 and TRBJ2-1, is DSGVTQTPKHLITATGQRVTLRCSPRSGDLSVYWYQQSLDQGLQFLIQYYNGEERAKGNILERFSAQQFPDLHSELNLSSLELGDSALYFCASSVTSGPYNEQFFGPGTRLTVL.

The chain uses TRBV30 and TRBJ1-5; D gene unclear. V was cut by 1 base and J by 3 bases, with 7 bases left in between. Germline V gene data show CDR1 as GTSNPN and CDR2 as SVGIG (reference sequence). There are 13 residues in the CDR3. In DNA form, the CDR3 reads TGTGCCTGGAGTGGCAGCTTCAATCAGCCCCAGCATTTT. Its protein is CAWSGSFNQPQHF.

Here the CDR3 reads CASSYPGPQPQHF. CDR3 nucleotides: TGTGCCAGCAGTTACCCAGGGCCACAGCCCCAGCATTTT. The chain is built from TRBV6-2 or TRBV6-3 and TRBJ1-5, with D maybe TRBD1 (5 bases). V lost 2 bases, J lost 7 bases, and 9 bases lay in between. The CDR3 runs 13 residues. The germline gives CDR1 MNHEY, CDR2 SVGEGT.

This chain joins TRBV19 and TRBJ2-2, with 7 bases aligning to TRBD2. The CDR3 is 13 residues long. Germline CDR1 LNHDA, CDR2 SQIVND (reference sequence). Trimming removed 3 bases from V and 6 bases from J; junction bases left unmatched: 1. The CDR3 region is CASSIRGAGELFF. The CDR3 region has the DNA TGTGCCAGTAGTATTCGGGGGGCCGGGGAGCTGTTTTTT.

This chain uses TRBV27 with TRBJ1-3; D is uncertain. CDR1 and CDR2 (germline): MNHEY, SMNVEV (reference sequence). With 0 bases removed from V and 1 base from J, the gap between germline ends came to 4 bases. There are 14 residues in the CDR3. DNA for the CDR3: TGTGCCAGCAGTTTATCAGGGTCTGGAAACACCATATATTTT. Amino acids: CASSLSGSGNTIYF.

V gene TRBV7-3 combines with J gene TRBJ2-3; 13 bases are a match to TRBD2. The J segment lost 2 bases and the V segment lost 5 bases, leaving 7 bases of the junction unmatched. The V gene's germline CDR1 is SGHTA and CDR2 FQGTGA. There are 17 residues in the CDR3. In DNA, the CDR3 is TGTGCCAGCAGCCACGACGGACTAGCGGGAGCCACAGATACGCAGTATTTT. This codes for CASSHDGLAGATDTQYF.

This clone was recorded a few times. V usage is TRBV4-2 and J usage is TRBJ1-1; no clear D. Trimming cost V 1 base and J 7 bases, with 10 bases left between them. Germline values: CDR1 LGHNA, CDR2 YNFKEQ. This CDR3 region has 13 residues. In DNA, the CDR3 is TGTGCCAGCAGCCAAGGCACCCACTTTGAAGCTTTCTTT. Amino acid sequence: CASSQGTHFEAFF.

V and J are TRBV12-3 or TRBV12-4 and TRBJ1-1, with a tentative D call TRBD1 (5 bases). Trimming took 3 bases from V and 5 from J, leaving 10 bases between them. The CDR3 runs to 13 residues. CDR3 loop: CASSFRGGTEAFF. Written as DNA, the CDR3 is TGTGCCAGCAGTTTTCGGGGGGGGACTGAAGCTTTCTTT.

The rearrangement links TRBV12-3 or TRBV12-4 to TRBJ2-1; possible D gene TRBD2, 5 bases. The CDR3 extends over 13 amino acids. V was pared by 3 bases and J by 8 bases, with 11 bases between. CDR3 nucleotides: TGTGCCAGCAGTTTGGTCGAAGCGGATGAGCAGTTCTTC. Translation gives CASSLVEADEQFF.

This clone showed up just once. The chain links TRBV18 to TRBJ2-5; the D is unclear. Germline CDR1 and CDR2: KGHSH and LQKENI. Trimming shortened V by 0 bases and J by 7 bases, and 15 bases separated the two germline ends. The CDR3 extends over 15 amino acids. The CDR3 region is CASSPPESSGRTQYF. CDR3 DNA sequence: TGTGCCAGCTCACCACCGGAATCCTCTGGCAGGACCCAGTACTTC.

The chain is built from TRBV9 and TRBJ2-1, with D perhaps TRBD2 (6 bases). Trimming took off 4 bases at V and 6 bases at J, with 23 bases between the two ends. The CDR3 length is 17 residues. Germline V lookup: CDR1 SGDLS, CDR2 YYNGEE. The CDR3 here is CASSFRNSWGEVNEQFF. The CDR3 DNA reads as TGTGCCAGCAGCTTCAGAAATAGTTGGGGGGAGGTCAATGAGCAGTTCTTC.

The chain is built from TRBV9 and TRBJ2-1; 7 bases agree with TRBD2. The CDR3 loop spans 15 amino acids. The germline V gene encodes CDR1 SGDLS and CDR2 YYNGEE. With 2 bases clipped from V and 0 bases from J, the junction kept 2 bases outside the gene matches. In nucleotides, the CDR3 is TGTGCCAGCAGCGTTGGCGGGGGCTCCTACAATGAGCAGTTCTTC. Amino acids: CASSVGGGSYNEQFF.

The chain joins TRBV10-1 to TRBJ2-7; 8 bases match TRBD1. V was clipped by 6 bases and J by 0 bases; unmatched bases: 4. Germline CDR1 WNHNN, CDR2 SYGVQD (reference sequence). This CDR3 comprises 14 residues. CDR3: CASRGTGRSYEQYV. The CDR3 nucleotides are TGCGCCAGCAGGGGGACAGGACGCTCCTACGAGCAGTACGTC.

J is TRBJ1-5 and V is TRBV6-6; 10 bases fit TRBD1. The germline CDR1 and CDR2 sequences are MNHNY and SVGAGI (reference sequence). Losses at the gene ends were 4 bases for V and 4 bases for J; bases not matched to a gene: 1. This CDR3 comprises 14 residues. CDR3 nucleotides: TGTGCCAGCAGTTGGACAGGGGGGAATCAGCCCCAGCATTTT. Amino acids: CASSWTGGNQPQHF.

This clone was observed a handful of times. The chain combines TRBV18 with TRBJ1-1; D gene unclear. The CDR3 covers 14 residues. Trimming shortened V by 2 bases and J by 3 bases, and 10 bases separated the two germline ends. The V gene's germline CDR1 is KGHSH and CDR2 LQKENI. DNA of the CDR3: TGTGCCAGCTCACCATACAAATCTGACACTGAAGCTTTCTTT. This codes for CASSPYKSDTEAFF.

This chain links TRBV29-1 with TRBJ2-1, with no clear D. This CDR3 has 13 amino acids. V was trimmed by 4 bases and J by 0 bases, leaving 7 bases between them. The germline V gene has CDR1 SQVTM and CDR2 ANQGSEA. The CDR3 nucleotides read TGCAGCGTTGCCCTCAGCTCCTACAATGAGCAGTTCTTC. Translating it yields CSVALSSYNEQFF.

The V call is TRBV29-1, the J call TRBJ1-1; D not certain. Deletions cut 7 bases from V and 1 base from J, with 7 bases between. Germline V gene lookup returns CDR1 SQVTM and CDR2 ANQGSEA. The CDR3 spans 11 residues. In DNA form, the CDR3 reads TGCAGCGGGAAGAGGAACACTGAAGCTTTCTTT. Translation: CSGKRNTEAFF.

The J gene is TRBJ2-2, the V gene TRBV2; 7 nucleotides line up with TRBD1. The CDR3 loop spans 18 amino acids. The trim removed 7 bases at V and 6 bases at J, leaving 20 bases unmatched. CDR1 SNHLY and CDR2 FYNNEI come from the germline V gene. CDR3 loop: CASTVRTGNSVGPGELFF. CDR3 in DNA: TGTGCCAGCACGGTCCGGACAGGAAATTCAGTCGGACCCGGGGAGCTGTTTTTT.

V usage is TRBV15 and J usage is TRBJ2-2; D may be TRBD2 (7 bases). Germline CDR1 is LNHNV and CDR2 is YYDKDF (reference sequence). Trimming shortened V by 0 bases and J by 3 bases, and 14 bases separated the two germline ends. There are 17 residues in the CDR3. CDR3 coding DNA: TGTGCCACCAGCAGAGATCGGCGGGGGCCGGACACCGGGGAGCTGTTTTTT. It codes for CATSRDRRGPDTGELFF.

This chain connects TRBV24-1 to TRBJ1-1; the D is unclear. The CDR3 is 12 amino acids. Trimming shortened V by 5 bases and J by 4 bases, and 7 bases separated the two germline ends. The germline gives CDR1 KGHDR, CDR2 SFDVKD. The CDR3 bases are TGTGCCACCAGTGGGGTGGGCACTGAAGCTTTCTTT. This codes for CATSGVGTEAFF.

The rearrangement uses TRBV19 and TRBJ2-1, with D unclear. Germline V gene data show CDR1 as LNHDA and CDR2 as SQIVND (reference sequence). The CDR3 consists of 12 residues. V was clipped by 3 bases and J by 10 bases, with 10 bases between them. The CDR3 bases are TGTGCCAGTAGTATTTCCGCCTCCGAGCAGTTCTTC. It is translated as CASSISASEQFF.

V usage is TRBV30 and J usage is TRBJ1-3; D is unclear. The CDR3 is made up of 14 amino acids. Trimming shortened V by 0 bases and J by 4 bases, and 10 bases separated the two germline ends. From germline, CDR1 is GTSNPN and CDR2 SVGIG (reference sequence). CDR3 sequence (DNA): TGTGCCTGGAGTGTACTTAGATCCGGAAACACCATATATTTT. Translating it yields CAWSVLRSGNTIYF.

This chain links TRBV11-3 with TRBJ2-1, with D unresolved. Germline lookup yields CDR1 SGHNT and CDR2 YENEEA. V lost 8 bases and J lost 6, with 20 bases in between. The CDR3 extends over 15 amino acids. CDR3 bases: TGTGCCAGCGCTGCCTCGGGCGCGACCTCCAATGAGCAGTTCTTC. It specifies CASAASGATSNEQFF.

The chain links TRBV18 to TRBJ2-1; the D call may be TRBD1 or TRBD2 (5 bases each). V was cut by 8 bases and J by 9 bases, with 17 bases left in between. Germline lookup yields CDR1 KGHSH and CDR2 LQKENI. This CDR3 spans 13 amino acids. The CDR3 nucleotides read TGTGCCAGCCTCCGGGACCAAGCCGCTGAGCAGTTCTTC. This gives the protein CASLRDQAAEQFF.

This sequence joins TRBV27 and TRBJ1-1; a possible D gene is TRBD1 (6 bases). Trimming pared 5 bases from V and 1 base from J, leaving 11 bases between. The CDR3 loop spans 14 amino acids. Germline CDR1 and CDR2: MNHEY and SMNVEV (reference sequence). The CDR3 sequence: CASSTTGRNTEAFF. Here the CDR3 DNA reads TGTGCCAGCAGTACCACAGGGAGGAACACTGAAGCTTTCTTT.

The rearrangement uses TRBV30 and TRBJ1-5, with 9 bases aligning to TRBD1. V gave up 0 bases and J gave up 2 bases; unmatched junction bases: 11. The CDR3 loop spans 18 amino acids. CDR1 is GTSNPN and CDR2 is SVGIG in the germline V gene (reference sequence). The CDR3: CAWSVHRTGVGGNQPQHF. In DNA, the CDR3 is TGTGCCTGGAGTGTACACCGGACAGGGGTCGGTGGCAATCAGCCCCAGCATTTT.